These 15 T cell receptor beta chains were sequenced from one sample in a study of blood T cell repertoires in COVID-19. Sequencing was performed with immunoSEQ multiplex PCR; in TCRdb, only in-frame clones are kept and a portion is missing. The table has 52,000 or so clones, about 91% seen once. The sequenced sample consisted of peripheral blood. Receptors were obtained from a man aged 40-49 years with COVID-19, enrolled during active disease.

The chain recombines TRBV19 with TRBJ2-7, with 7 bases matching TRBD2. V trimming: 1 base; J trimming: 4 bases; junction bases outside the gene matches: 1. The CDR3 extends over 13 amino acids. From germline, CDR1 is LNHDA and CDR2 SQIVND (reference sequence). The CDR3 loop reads CASSIAGGYEQYF. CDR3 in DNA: TGTGCCAGTAGTATAGCGGGGGGATACGAGCAGTACTTC.

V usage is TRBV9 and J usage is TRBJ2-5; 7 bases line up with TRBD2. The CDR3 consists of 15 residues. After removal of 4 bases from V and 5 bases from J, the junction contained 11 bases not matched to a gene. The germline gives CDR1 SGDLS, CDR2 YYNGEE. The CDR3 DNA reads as TGTGCCAGCAGCCTCCGGAATGGACTAGGCGAGACCCAGTACTTC. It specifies CASSLRNGLGETQYF.

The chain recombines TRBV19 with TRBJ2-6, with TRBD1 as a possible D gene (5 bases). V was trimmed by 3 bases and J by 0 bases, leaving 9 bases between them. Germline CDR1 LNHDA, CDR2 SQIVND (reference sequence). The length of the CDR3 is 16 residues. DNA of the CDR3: TGTGCCAGTAGTATCCCTAGGGGCTCTGGGGCCAACGTCCTGACTTTC. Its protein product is CASSIPRGSGANVLTF.

This CDR3 reads CASRSQGASYEQYF. In DNA, the CDR3 is TGCGCCAGCAGATCGCAGGGGGCGAGCTACGAGCAGTACTTC. The chain has TRBV5-1 and TRBJ2-7; 8 bases line up with TRBD1. The V and J ends lost 5 bases and 3 bases, in that order; junction bases with no gene match: 7. Germline V gene sequence: CDR1 SGHRS, CDR2 YFSETQ. This CDR3 has 14 amino acids.

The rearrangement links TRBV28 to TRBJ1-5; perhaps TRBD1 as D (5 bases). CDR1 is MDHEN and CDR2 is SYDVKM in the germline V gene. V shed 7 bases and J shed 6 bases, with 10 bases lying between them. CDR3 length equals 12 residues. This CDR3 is CASKGQGQPQHF. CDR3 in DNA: TGTGCCAGCAAGGGGCAAGGTCAGCCCCAGCATTTT.

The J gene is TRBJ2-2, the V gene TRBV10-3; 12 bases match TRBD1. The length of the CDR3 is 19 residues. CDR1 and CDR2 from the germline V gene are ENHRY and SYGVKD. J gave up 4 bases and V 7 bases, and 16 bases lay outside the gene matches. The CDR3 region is CAITPKGTGGGRPTGELFF. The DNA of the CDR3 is TGTGCCATCACCCCCAAAGGGACAGGGGGCGGGAGGCCCACCGGGGAGCTGTTTTTT.

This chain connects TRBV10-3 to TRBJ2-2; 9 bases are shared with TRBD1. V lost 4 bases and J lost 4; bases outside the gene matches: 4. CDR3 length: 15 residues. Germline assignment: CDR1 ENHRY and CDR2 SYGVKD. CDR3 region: CAISVDRGSTGELFF. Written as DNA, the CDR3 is TGTGCCATCAGTGTAGACAGGGGGAGCACCGGGGAGCTGTTTTTT.

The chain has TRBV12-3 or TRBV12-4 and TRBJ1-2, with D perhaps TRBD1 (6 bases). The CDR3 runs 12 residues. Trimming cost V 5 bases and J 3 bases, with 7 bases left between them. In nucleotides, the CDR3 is TGTGCCAGCAGTACAGGGTACTATGGCTACACCTTC. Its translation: CASSTGYYGYTF.

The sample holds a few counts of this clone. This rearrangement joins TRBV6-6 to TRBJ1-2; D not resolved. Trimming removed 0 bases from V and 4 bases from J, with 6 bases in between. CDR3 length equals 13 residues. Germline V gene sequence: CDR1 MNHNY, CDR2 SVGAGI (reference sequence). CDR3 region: CASSYSVGYGYTF. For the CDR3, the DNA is TGTGCCAGCAGTTACTCTGTCGGCTATGGCTACACCTTC.

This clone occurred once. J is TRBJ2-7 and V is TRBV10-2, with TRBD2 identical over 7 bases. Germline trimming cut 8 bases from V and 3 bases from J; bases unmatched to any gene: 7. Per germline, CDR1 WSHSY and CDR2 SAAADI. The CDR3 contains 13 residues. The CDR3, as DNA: TGCGCCAGCGCCCTACTAGCGAACTACGAGCAGTACTTC. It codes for CASALLANYEQYF.

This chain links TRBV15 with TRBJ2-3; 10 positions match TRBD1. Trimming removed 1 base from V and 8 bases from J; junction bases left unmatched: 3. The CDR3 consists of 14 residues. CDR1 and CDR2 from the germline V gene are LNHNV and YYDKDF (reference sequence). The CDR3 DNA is TGTGCCACCAGCAGAGGGACAGGGGGACGTACGCAGTATTTT. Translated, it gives CATSRGTGGRTQYF.

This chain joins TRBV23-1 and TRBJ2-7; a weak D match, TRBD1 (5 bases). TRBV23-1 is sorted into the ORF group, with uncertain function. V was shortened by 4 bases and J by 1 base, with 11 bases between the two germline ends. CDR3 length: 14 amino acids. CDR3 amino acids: CASSRIRVSYEQYF. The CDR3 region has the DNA TGCGCCAGCAGTCGTATCAGGGTTTCCTACGAGCAGTACTTC.

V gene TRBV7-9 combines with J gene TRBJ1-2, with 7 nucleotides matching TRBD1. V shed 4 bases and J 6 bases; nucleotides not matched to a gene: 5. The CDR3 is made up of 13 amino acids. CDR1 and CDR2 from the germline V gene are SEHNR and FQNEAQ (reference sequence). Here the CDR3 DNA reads TGTGCCAGCAGCTCACAGGGGTCGGATGGCTACACCTTC. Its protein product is CASSSQGSDGYTF.

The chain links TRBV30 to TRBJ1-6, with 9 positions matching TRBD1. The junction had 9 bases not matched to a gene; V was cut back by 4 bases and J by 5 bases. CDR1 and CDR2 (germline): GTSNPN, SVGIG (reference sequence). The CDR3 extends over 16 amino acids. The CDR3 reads CAWTSGTGPHNSPLHF. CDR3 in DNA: TGTGCCTGGACCTCCGGGACAGGGCCACATAATTCACCCCTCCACTTT.

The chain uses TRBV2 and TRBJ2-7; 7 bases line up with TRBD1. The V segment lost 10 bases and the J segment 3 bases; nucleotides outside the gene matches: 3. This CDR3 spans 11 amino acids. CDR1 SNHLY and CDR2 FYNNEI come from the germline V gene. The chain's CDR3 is CATRQGYEQYF. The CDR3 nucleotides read TGTGCCACACGACAGGGCTACGAGCAGTACTTC. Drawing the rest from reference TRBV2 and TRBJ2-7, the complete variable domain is EPEVTQTPSHQVTQMGQEVILRCVPISNHLYFYWYRQILGQKVEFLVSFYNNEISEKSEIFDDQFSVERPDGSNFTLKIRSTKLEDSAMYFCATRQGYEQYFGPGTRLTVT.